The rows below give T cell receptor beta chains drawn from one sample of a study of T-cell memory formation after mild COVID-19. TCRdb recomputed calls from the 5' RACE reads with MiXCR, one row per CDR3 protein. The sample includes more than 150,000 distinct CDR3 sequences, less than 20% of them seen just once. The sequencing sample was made of PBMCs or a T cell subset sorted from them (not recorded which). These receptor sequences come from a man aged 18 to 30 who had mild COVID-19 (a few samples of this study predate the infection). Cell type and time point are not known. CDR3s include the opening cysteine and the closing phenylalanine or tryptophan. D genes are given only for firm matches. Part of the rows lack a size; the others show once, few, many or a class for expanded clones.

size: .; D: .; J: TRBJ2-1; V: TRBV4-1; length: 15; DNA: TGCGCCAGCAGCCACTGGTCAGACACCTACAATGAGCAGTTCTTC; CDR3: CASSHWSDTYNEQFF
size: .; D: TRBD1; J: TRBJ1-6; V: TRBV6-5; length: 16; DNA: TGTGCCAGCAGTTACAATCGGGGACAGTTATGGACACCCCTCCACTTT; CDR3: CASSYNRGQLWTPLHF
size: .; D: .; J: TRBJ2-3; V: TRBV6-4; length: 13; DNA: TGTGCCAGCAGCCGGGTTGTCGAAGATACGCAGTATTTT; CDR3: CASSRVVEDTQYF
size: .; D: .; J: TRBJ2-1; V: TRBV6-2/TRBV6-3; length: 15; DNA: TGTGCCAGCAGTTTCGGCGGTGGAGGGTACAATGAGCAGTTCTTC; CDR3: CASSFGGGGYNEQFF
size: .; D: .; J: TRBJ1-1; V: TRBV6-5; length: 15; DNA: TGTGCCAGCAGTAGAGACAGGTGGCCGAACACTGAAGCTTTCTTT; CDR3: CASSRDRWPNTEAFF
size: .; D: .; J: TRBJ1-5; V: TRBV7-6; length: 13; DNA: TGTGCCAGCAGCTTAGCCGGTACAATGCCCCAGCATTTT; CDR3: CASSLAGTMPQHF
size: once; D: .; J: TRBJ2-6; V: TRBV12-3/TRBV12-4; length: 16; DNA: TGTGCCAGCAGTTCAGTTGCCGGAATTGGGGCCAACGTCCTGACTTTC; CDR3: CASSSVAGIGANVLTF
size: many; D: .; J: TRBJ2-5; V: TRBV20-1; length: 12; DNA: TGCAGTGCTAAGGGACCTGGGGAGACCCAGTACTTC; CDR3: CSAKGPGETQYF
size: few; D: .; J: TRBJ2-3; V: TRBV19; length: 12; DNA: TGTGCCAGTAGTATAGAAGGGGGTACGCAGTATTTT; CDR3: CASSIEGGTQYF
size: few; D: .; J: TRBJ2-1; V: TRBV5-1; length: 17; DNA: TGCGCCAGCAGCCCAGGGAATCCAGGCTGGGGGAAGGATGAGCAGTTCTTC; CDR3: CASSPGNPGWGKDEQFF
size: .; D: TRBD2; J: TRBJ2-7; V: TRBV20-1; length: 14; DNA: TGCAGTGCGAGACTAGCGGGGGCTTCCTACGAGCAGTACTTC; CDR3: CSARLAGASYEQYF
size: .; D: .; J: TRBJ2-5; V: TRBV5-1; length: 15; DNA: TGCGCCAGCAGATTGATCGGTTCGGGGGAAGAGACCCAGTACTTC; CDR3: CASRLIGSGEETQYF
size: .; D: TRBD1; J: TRBJ2-1; V: TRBV20-1; length: 15; DNA: TGCAGTGCTAGAGATTTTAGACAGGGGGGCAATGAGCAGTTCTTC; CDR3: CSARDFRQGGNEQFF
size: .; D: TRBD2; J: TRBJ2-2; V: TRBV7-2; length: 17; DNA: TGTGCCAGCAGCCCTCTGGGACTAGCGGGATGGACCGGGGAGCTGTTTTTT; CDR3: CASSPLGLAGWTGELFF
size: few; D: .; J: TRBJ2-7; V: TRBV5-1; length: 16; DNA: TGCGCCAGCAGCTCAGGACTCAGGGGTACCTCCTACGAGCAGTACTTC; CDR3: CASSSGLRGTSYEQYF
size: .; D: .; J: TRBJ1-2; V: TRBV7-3; length: 13; DNA: TGTGCCAGCAGCTTCAGGGATAAGGATGGCTACACCTTC; CDR3: CASSFRDKDGYTF
size: few; D: .; J: TRBJ1-1; V: TRBV2; length: 12; DNA: TGTGCCAGCAGTGAATTGATAGGCGGAGCTTTCTTT; CDR3: CASSELIGGAFF
size: .; D: TRBD2; J: TRBJ2-7; V: TRBV7-2; length: 15; DNA: TGTGCCAGCAGTTCAACTAGCGGGGCTTCCTACGAGCAGTACTTC; CDR3: CASSSTSGASYEQYF
size: .; D: TRBD1; J: TRBJ2-1; V: TRBV20-1; length: 12; DNA: TGCAGCCTCGACAGGGGGGCCGGAGAGCAGTTCTTC; CDR3: CSLDRGAGEQFF
size: few; D: .; J: TRBJ2-1; V: TRBV5-1; length: 15; DNA: TGCGCCAGCAGCTATAGTAGGACAGAAAACAATGAGCAGTTCTTC; CDR3: CASSYSRTENNEQFF
size: few; D: .; J: TRBJ2-5; V: TRBV5-1; length: 15; DNA: TGCGCCAGCAGCTTGAACCCCCTGGTACGGGAGACCCAGTACTTC; CDR3: CASSLNPLVRETQYF
size: .; D: .; J: TRBJ2-5; V: TRBV3-1; length: 13; DNA: TGTGCCAGCAGACCGGTCCCGCTACAGACCCAGTACTTC; CDR3: CASRPVPLQTQYF